Shown below are 12 T cell receptor beta chains from a single sample sequenced in a study of blood T cell repertoires in COVID-19. This table comes from immunoSEQ multiplex PCR, and its TCRdb copy is limited to in-frame clones, with some not included. Seen here are roughly 76,000 clones, over 85% observed once, and the top ten hold about 1.5%. The sample was peripheral blood. These receptors were obtained from a man aged 45-60 years with acute or convalescent COVID-19.

The chain joins TRBV4-1 to TRBJ2-7; TRBD2 matches at 9 bases. The CDR3 spans 16 residues. Germline V gene sequence: CDR1 MGHRA, CDR2 YSYEKL. The V gene end was trimmed by 4 bases and the J gene end by 2 bases; junction bases not matched to a gene: 9. CDR3 nucleotide sequence: TGCGCCAGCAGCCGGGCGGGGACTAGCAGACCCTACGAGCAGTACTTC. Amino acids: CASSRAGTSRPYEQYF.

This chain uses TRBV11-1 with TRBJ1-6; no clear D. The germline V gene encodes CDR1 SGHAT and CDR2 FQDESV (reference sequence). V lost 6 bases to trimming and J lost 9 bases, with 9 bases between them. This CDR3 region has 12 residues. The CDR3 here is CASREGSSPLHF. DNA for the CDR3: TGTGCCAGCAGGGAGGGCAGTTCACCCCTCCACTTT.

This chain joins TRBV5-6 and TRBJ2-5; D unresolved. The CDR3 is 13 amino acids. Germline loops: CDR1 SGHDT, CDR2 YYEEEE. V shed 2 bases and J shed 5 bases, with 10 bases lying between them. DNA of the CDR3: TGTGCCAGCAGCTTCGGCAGGATGGAGACCCAGTACTTC. This gives the protein CASSFGRMETQYF. Together with reference TRBV5-6 and TRBJ2-5, the CDR3 gives the full variable domain: DAGVTQSPTHLIKTRGQQVTLRCSPKSGHDTVSWYQQALGQGPQFIFQYYEEEERQRGNFPDRFSGHQFPNYSSELNVNALLLGDSALYLCASSFGRMETQYFGPGTRLLVL.

In DNA form, the CDR3 reads TGTGCCAGCAGCCATTCGGATCAGCCCCAGCATTTT. Protein: CASSHSDQPQHF. The chain links TRBV12-3 or TRBV12-4 to TRBJ1-5, with no clear D. CDR3 length: 12 residues. V was cut by 6 bases and J by 5 bases, with 8 bases left in between.

The gene calls are TRBV15 and TRBJ2-3; 7 bases map to TRBD1. V lost 0 bases, J lost 5 bases, and 8 bases stayed unmatched. CDR1 and CDR2 (germline): LNHNV, YYDKDF (reference sequence). The CDR3 consists of 16 residues. CDR3 protein: CATSRDRGGEGDTQYF. The DNA for the CDR3 is TGTGCCACCAGCAGAGATAGAGGGGGCGAGGGAGATACGCAGTATTTT.

The CDR3 DNA reads TGCGCCAGCAGCCAAGTCGGGGCAGGGGGTAATGAAAAACTGTTTTTT. This codes for CASSQVGAGGNEKLFF. V gene TRBV4-1 combines with J gene TRBJ1-4, with 7 positions matching TRBD1. The CDR3 is made up of 16 amino acids. V was pared by 1 base and J by 4 bases, with 6 bases of the junction left unmatched. Germline assignment: CDR1 MGHRA and CDR2 YSYEKL.

The chain carries TRBV28 and TRBJ2-5; 13 nucleotides align to TRBD2. J gave up 4 bases and V 0 bases, and 5 bases lay outside the gene matches. CDR3 size: 17 residues. Germline V lookup: CDR1 MDHEN, CDR2 SYDVKM. CDR3 loop: CASSLWGLAGKGETQYF. In DNA, the CDR3 is TGTGCCAGCAGTTTATGGGGACTAGCGGGAAAGGGAGAGACCCAGTACTTC.

The CDR3 DNA sequence: TGTGCCAGCAGCCCCAGAGGTGCCAGGGATCAGCCCCAGCATTTT. This translates into CASSPRGARDQPQHF. J is TRBJ1-5 and V is TRBV7-2, with D perhaps matching TRBD1 (5 bases). The CDR3 contains 15 residues. Germline-derived CDR1 and CDR2 are SGHTA and FQGNSA. Deletions cut 5 bases from V and 5 bases from J, with 16 bases between.

This chain uses TRBV2 with TRBJ2-5, with 11 bases matching TRBD1. CDR3 size: 17 residues. Germline CDR1 SNHLY, CDR2 FYNNEI. Trimming cost V 2 bases and J 5 bases; bases outside gene matches: 10. In DNA form, the CDR3 reads TGTGCCAGCAGTGAATGGGTCGGGACAGGGGGAGAGGAGACCCAGTACTTC. Translating gives CASSEWVGTGGEETQYF.

J is TRBJ2-5 and V is TRBV4-3; no firm D call. The CDR3 has 15 residues. CDR1 LGHNA and CDR2 YSLEER come from the germline V gene. Deletions cut 2 bases from V and 4 bases from J, with 14 bases between. Here the CDR3 reads CASSQHRTGRETQYF. CDR3 coding DNA: TGCGCCAGCAGCCAACACCGAACCGGTAGAGAGACCCAGTACTTC.

This clone appeared once. The V and J genes are TRBV18 and TRBJ2-7; possibly TRBD2 for D (6 bases). Germline CDR1 reads KGHSH; CDR2 reads LQKENI. The V end lost 5 bases, the J end lost 4 bases, and 15 bases lay between the germline ends. The CDR3 covers 14 residues. The CDR3 coding sequence is TGTGCCAGCTCAGTCGGGAGCCCGCAATACGAGCAGTACTTC. It translates to CASSVGSPQYEQYF. Using reference TRBV18 and TRBJ2-7 for the parts outside the CDR3, the full variable domain is NAGVMQNPRHLVRRRGQEARLRCSPMKGHSHVYWYRQLPEEGLKFMVYLQKENIIDESGMPKERFSAEFPKEGPSILRIQQVVRGDSAAYFCASSVGSPQYEQYFGPGTRLTVT.

The J gene is TRBJ2-3, the V gene TRBV29-1, with D possibly being TRBD2 (6 bases). The V end lost 6 bases, the J end lost 8 bases, and 18 bases lay between the germline ends. Germline V gene sequence: CDR1 SQVTM, CDR2 ANQGSEA. There are 13 residues in the CDR3. The DNA of the CDR3 is TGCAGCGTCCTCTTTCCGGGAGAGGGTACGCAGTATTTT. Its translation: CSVLFPGEGTQYF.